What follows is one T cell receptor (beta chain) and its context. This clonotype was seen a few times. Its binding antigen is unknown. Base qualities are not at hand, and no much larger clone is one base apart. Library creation used multiplex PCR. Sequencing relied on an Illumina HiSeq 4000. To build TCR beta libraries, CDR3 regions were amplified by Arm-PCR using iRepertoire HTBI primers. Gel purification was performed on PCR products prior to sequencing. The study's processing was this. Across samples, approximately 68 TRBV and approximately 15 TRBJ segments were identified and used for gene usage analysis of CDR3 amino acid clonotypes. COPE and FqMerger were used to merge the filtered high-quality paired reads into contigs. BLAST was used to align contigs to the IMGT TRBV, TRBD and TRBJ reference genes, and CDR3 was defined following IMGT. Any clonotype with a frequency above 0.1% was classified as a highly expanded clone. Repertoire diversity was measured by Shannon entropy, and V-J evenness by the Gini coefficient. Public clonotypes were defined as clonotypes shared by more than one individual. Starting from the raw public reads, TCRdb applied fastp trimming at Q25, assembled clones with MiXCR and retained in-frame beta chains. Every CDR3 protein is listed once, alongside the most common genes and DNA of its rows. The V and J calls follow TCRdb's processing rather than the paper's. Present in this sample are about 540,000 distinct CDR3 sequences, 13% of which were seen just once. 8.5% to 10% of the sample comes from the top ten.

The data were taken from a study of regulatory T cells in long-lasting Graves disease (dated by TCRdb to the early 2020s). In terms of the full investigation: In the newly diagnosed Graves' disease group, patients had been taking antithyroid drugs for less than 3 months. The study was registered as a clinical trial and conducted in China. A total of about 33 samples underwent TCR sequencing, from about 13 patients with persistent Graves' disease and about 20 patients with newly diagnosed Graves' disease. Peripheral blood TCR sequencing and RNA sequencing compared persistent Graves' disease patients with newly diagnosed Graves' disease patients.

In the germline V gene, CDR1 corresponds to SGHAT and CDR2 to FQNNGV. V and J are truncated by 0 bases and 13 bases respectively, leaving an intervening sequence of 15 bases. Including the terminal cysteine and phenylalanine, the CDR3 comprises 13 residues. The entry retains the CDR3 DNA only, 39 bases that are in frame from base 1. The time point label here, explained by the study, means: newly diagnosed GD, antithyroid drugs for less than 3 months. RNA was extracted from PBMCs in TRIzol for both TCR sequencing and RNA sequencing. Graves' disease was diagnosed according to American Thyroid Association guidelines. Patients for the study were recruited at an endocrinology department in Xi'an, China. Each patient gave about 10 milliliters of peripheral blood, collected in an EDTA anticoagulant tube. Ficoll Paque Plus density gradient separation was used to isolate PBMCs, and no additional T cell sorting was done. An Agilent 2100 Bioanalyzer and agarose gel were used to assess RNA quality, and a NanoDrop 2000 was used to measure RNA concentration.

General conclusions and limits of the study: Only peripheral blood was studied, because thyroid tissue, the primary lesion, was inaccessible. Preferential use of TRBV28, TRBJ1-2 and TRBJ2-5 was observed in persistent disease, whereas TRBV20-1 and TRBJ2-1 were favored in newly diagnosed disease. As a limitation, the authors acknowledged that the small sample size may reduce accuracy. Sequencing and analysis were limited to the TCR beta chain. Compared with newly diagnosed patients, patients with persistent Graves' disease had lower TCR Shannon entropy and fewer highly expanded clones, which suggests clonal expansion. More public clonotypes were shared among persistent patients (under 3,000) than among newly diagnosed patients (under 1,000).

The same specimen was also included in a second study, on T cells in Graves' hyperthyroidism and ophthalmopathy. Drawing on the second study: A patient counted as having stable Graves' hyperthyroidism if no progression to ophthalmopathy occurred over 18 months of follow-up. The hyperthyroidism patients were between 18 and 65 years old and newly diagnosed, with a disease duration of less than 2 months. Any patient with an uncontrolled infection, another autoimmune disease, pregnancy or lactation was excluded. Diagnoses were based on clinical symptoms, serum thyroxine and TRAb, thyroid ultrasound and orbital computed tomography. The TCR CDR3 was subjected to a first round of RT-PCR using the HTBI primer set and the Qiagen OneStep RT-PCR kit. Blood samples also contained most of the expanded thyroid clonotypes (frequency above 0.001), which suggests that blood repertoires may reflect thyroid immune responses. A model built on a 13 V-J signature distinguished ophthalmopathy from stable hyperthyroidism, reaching around 88% sensitivity and 81.08% specificity in cross-validation and 80%/75% in testing. In validation, progression to ophthalmopathy was predicted by the model with about 70% sensitivity and nearly 75% specificity, a median of about 6 months before onset. A discovery cohort of approximately 100 patients, about 40 with Graves' ophthalmopathy and approximately 57 with stable Graves' hyperthyroidism, was used to find distinguishing TCR V-J signatures. Whether ophthalmopathy could be predicted prospectively was tested in an independent validation cohort made up of under 20 hyperthyroidism patients plus 17 patients who later progressed to ophthalmopathy. The 100 or so discovery patients were randomly split 7:3 into training and test sets. In several Graves' hyperthyroidism patients, the study also compared T-cell repertoires from thyroid tissue with T-cell repertoires from blood. After sampling, hyperthyroidism patients received methimazole starting at 30 mg daily, and ophthalmopathy patients received high-dose intravenous methylprednisolone. Libraries were constructed in a second round of multiplex PCR, after which size selection and purification were carried out. Libraries were sequenced paired-end with 100 bp reads on an Illumina HiSeq2000. SOAPnuke was used to process the raw data, removing reads that contained adapters or uncalled bases, had a mean Phred below 15, or lacked an exact match to the constant primer or identifier. High-quality paired reads were merged using COPE v1.2.5, and each unique nucleotide sequence was defined as a clonotype. Clonotypes were aligned to IMGT TRBV, TRBD and TRBJ reference segments using MiTCR v1.1. The analysis included only V-J combinations with a frequency above 0.0001, which together covered more than 98% of the repertoires. A TCS score was defined as the ratio between F50 (clonal expansion) and ExV (chaos), using BLOSUM62-based TCRdist between CDR3 peptides within each V-J. Welch's t-statistics and random forest reduced fewer than 550 V-J features to 13, which were used in a naive Bayes classifier (R e1071). No statistical method was used to fix the sample size in advance, and group allocation was not hidden from the investigators. According to the paper, TCR Vbeta CDR3 sequencing was carried out on 135 peripheral blood samples, which came from more than 40 ophthalmopathy, roughly 75 hyperthyroidism and 17 progressor patients.

The source material was peripheral blood mononuclear cells (PBMCs), sampled at new diagnosis, from a patient treated with antithyroid drugs. The receptor chain draws on TRBV11-2 and TRBJ1-2; no D gene is confidently identified. The TCR comes from a man aged 25 to 45 with Graves disease. Donor details come from another sample of the same person, matched by shared clones. CDR3 protein: CASSLDDSPALTF. The sequence in DNA is TGTGCCAGCAGCTTAGATGACTCCCCGGCACTCACCTTC.